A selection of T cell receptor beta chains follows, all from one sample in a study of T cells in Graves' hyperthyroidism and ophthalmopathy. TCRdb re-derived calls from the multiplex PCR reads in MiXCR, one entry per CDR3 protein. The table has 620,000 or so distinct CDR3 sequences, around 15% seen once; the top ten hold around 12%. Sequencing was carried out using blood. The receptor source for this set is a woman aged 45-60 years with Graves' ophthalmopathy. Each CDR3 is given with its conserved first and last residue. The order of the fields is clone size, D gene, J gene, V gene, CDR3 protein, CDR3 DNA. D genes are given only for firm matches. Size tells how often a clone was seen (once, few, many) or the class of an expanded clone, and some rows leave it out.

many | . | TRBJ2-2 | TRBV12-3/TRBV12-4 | CASQSLRVAGELFF | TGTGCCAGCCAGAGTCTGAGAGTGGCCGGGGAGCTGTTTTTT
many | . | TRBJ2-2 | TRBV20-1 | CSANALGNTGELFF | TGCAGTGCTAACGCACTAGGGAACACCGGGGAGCTGTTTTTT
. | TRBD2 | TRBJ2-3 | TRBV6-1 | CASSEPGTSRGLTDTQYF | TGTGCCAGCAGCGAGCCCGGGACTAGCAGAGGACTCACAGATACGCAGTATTTT
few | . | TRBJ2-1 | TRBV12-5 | CASGHGAPLYNEQFF | TGTGCTAGTGGTCATGGAGCGCCGCTCTACAATGAGCAGTTCTTC
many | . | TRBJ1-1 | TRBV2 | CASSPGRVAEAFF | TGTGCCAGCAGCCCGGGCCGAGTCGCTGAAGCTTTCTTT
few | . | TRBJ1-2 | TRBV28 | CASSDPGQGIYGYTF | TGTGCCAGCAGCGACCCGGGGCAGGGGATATATGGCTACACCTTC
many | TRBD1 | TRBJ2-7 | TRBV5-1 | CASSLRPSGQEAYEQYF | TGCGCCAGCAGCTTACGGCCTTCGGGACAGGAAGCCTACGAGCAGTACTTC
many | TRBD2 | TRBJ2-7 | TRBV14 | CASSQGLAATYEQYF | TGTGCCAGCAGCCAAGGACTAGCGGCAACCTACGAGCAGTACTTC
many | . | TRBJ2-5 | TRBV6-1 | CASSERGNAETQYF | TGTGCCAGCAGTGAAAGGGGTAATGCAGAGACCCAGTACTTC
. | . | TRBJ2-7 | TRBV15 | CATSSRVIPSYEQYF | TGTGCCACCAGCAGCCGGGTCATACCGTCCTACGAGCAGTACTTC
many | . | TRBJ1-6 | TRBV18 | CASSARQDHNSPLHF | TGTGCCAGCTCAGCAAGACAGGATCATAATTCACCCCTCCACTTT
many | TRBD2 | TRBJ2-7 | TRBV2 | CASGLARYEQYF | TGTGCCAGCGGACTAGCCCGGTACGAGCAGTACTTC
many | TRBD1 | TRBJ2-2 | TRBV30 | CAWSFRGTGATGELFF | TGTGCCTGGAGCTTTCGGGGGACAGGGGCCACCGGGGAGCTGTTTTTT
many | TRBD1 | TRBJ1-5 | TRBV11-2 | CASSPGQGAPEPQHF | TGTGCCAGCAGCCCTGGACAGGGGGCCCCGGAGCCCCAGCATTTT
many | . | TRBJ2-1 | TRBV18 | CASSPRRGPAYNEQFF | TGTGCCAGCTCACCACGGAGGGGTCCTGCCTACAATGAGCAGTTCTTC
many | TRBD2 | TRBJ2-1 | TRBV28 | CASSLHHPGTRGDNEQFF | TGTGCCAGCAGTCTACACCACCCCGGGACTAGGGGTGACAATGAGCAGTTCTTC
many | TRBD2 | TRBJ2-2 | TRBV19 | CASSIGGGKHTGELFF | TGTGCCAGTAGTATAGGGGGAGGGAAGCACACCGGGGAGCTGTTTTTT
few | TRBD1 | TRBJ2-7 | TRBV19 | CASRRTGGMDEQYF | TGTGCCAGTAGAAGAACAGGGGGGATGGACGAGCAGTACTTC
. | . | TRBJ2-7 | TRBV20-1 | CSAIHFGAEQYF | TGCAGTGCTATTCACTTCGGGGCGGAGCAGTACTTC
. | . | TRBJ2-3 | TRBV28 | CASSFSGNTDTRYF | TGTGCCAGCAGTTTTTCCGGGAACACAGATACGCGGTATTTT
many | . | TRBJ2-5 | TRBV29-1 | CSVAGSLGTTGYETQYF | TGCAGCGTTGCCGGTTCTCTGGGGACCACGGGGTATGAGACCCAGTACTTC
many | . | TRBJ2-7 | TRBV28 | CASSSDSTDYEQYF | TGTGCCAGCAGCAGTGATTCGACGGATTACGAGCAGTACTTC
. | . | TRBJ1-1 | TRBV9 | CASSALTREAFF | TGTGCCAGCAGCGCCCTGACAAGAGAAGCTTTCTTT
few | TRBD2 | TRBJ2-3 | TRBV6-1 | CASSYSTSGRFTDTQYF | TGTGCCAGCAGCTATTCGACTAGCGGGAGGTTCACAGATACGCAGTATTTT
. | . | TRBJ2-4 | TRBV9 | CASSVDGANIQYF | TGTGCCAGCAGCGTAGATGGAGCAAACATTCAGTACTTC
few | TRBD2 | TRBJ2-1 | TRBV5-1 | CASSEGLAGGIDEQFF | TGCGCCAGCAGCGAGGGACTAGCGGGGGGAATCGATGAGCAGTTCTTC
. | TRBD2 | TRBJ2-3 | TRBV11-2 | CASSLRFSGISTDTQYF | TGTGCCAGCAGCTTAAGGTTTAGCGGGATAAGCACAGATACGCAGTATTTT
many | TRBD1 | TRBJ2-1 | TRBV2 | CASSPGQGNYNEQFF | TGTGCCAGCAGCCCGGGACAGGGAAACTACAATGAGCAGTTCTTC
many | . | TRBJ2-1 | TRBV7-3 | CASSLAPGTQPYNEQFF | TGTGCCAGCAGCTTAGCTCCGGGTACCCAGCCCTACAATGAGCAGTTCTTC
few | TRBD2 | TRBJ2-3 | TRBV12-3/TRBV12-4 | CASSSAGARPDTQYF | TGTGCCAGCAGTTCTGCGGGAGCCCGTCCAGATACGCAGTATTTT
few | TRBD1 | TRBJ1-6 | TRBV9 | CASSRTGGNSPLHF | TGTGCCAGCAGCCGGACAGGGGGTAATTCACCCCTCCACTTT
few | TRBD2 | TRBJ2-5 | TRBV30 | CAWSVSSGWVETQYF | TGTGCCTGGAGTGTGTCTAGCGGCTGGGTAGAGACCCAGTACTTC
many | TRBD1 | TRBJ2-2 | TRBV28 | CASQGTGTGELFF | TGTGCCAGCCAAGGGACAGGGACCGGGGAGCTGTTTTTT
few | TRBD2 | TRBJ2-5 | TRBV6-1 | CASRKTSGRRETQYF | TGTGCCAGCAGGAAGACTAGCGGGAGGCGGGAGACCCAGTACTTC
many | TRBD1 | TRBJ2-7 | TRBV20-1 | CSARVWTGGSYEQYF | TGCAGTGCTAGGGTATGGACAGGCGGTTCCTACGAGCAGTACTTC
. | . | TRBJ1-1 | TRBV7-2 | CASSDRAPPYTEAFF | TGTGCCAGCAGCGACCGGGCCCCTCCCTACACTGAAGCTTTCTTT
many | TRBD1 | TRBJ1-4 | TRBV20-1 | CSARDGDSEKLFF | TGCAGTGCTAGAGATGGGGACAGTGAAAAACTGTTTTTT
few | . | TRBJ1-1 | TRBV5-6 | CASSLIRDFVNTEAFF | TGTGCCAGCAGCTTGATTAGGGATTTTGTGAACACTGAAGCTTTCTTT
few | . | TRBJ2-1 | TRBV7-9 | CVSSLENDNEQFF | TGTGTCAGCAGCTTAGAGAATGACAATGAGCAGTTCTTC
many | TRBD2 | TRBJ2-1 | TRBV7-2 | CASSLVVGLAGRLNEQFF | TGTGCCAGCAGCTTAGTTGTTGGACTAGCGGGAAGATTGAATGAGCAGTTCTTC
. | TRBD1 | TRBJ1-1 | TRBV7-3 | CASRKDRFTEAFF | TGTGCCAGCAGAAAGGACAGGTTCACTGAAGCTTTCTTT
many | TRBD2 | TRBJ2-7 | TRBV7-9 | CASSFLSGAPYEQYF | TGTGCCAGCAGCTTTTTGAGCGGGGCCCCCTACGAGCAGTACTTC
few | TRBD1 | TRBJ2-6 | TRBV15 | CATSRDRAGANVLTF | TGTGCCACCAGCAGGGACAGGGCTGGGGCCAACGTCCTGACTTTC
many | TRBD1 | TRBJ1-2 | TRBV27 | CASSTRQGQIYGYTF | TGTGCCAGCAGTACTCGACAGGGGCAGATCTATGGCTACACCTTC
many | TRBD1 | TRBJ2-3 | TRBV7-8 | CASSLEGQGATDTQYF | TGTGCCAGCAGCTTAGAGGGGCAGGGGGCAACAGATACGCAGTATTTT
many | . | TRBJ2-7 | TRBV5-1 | CASSLNPDSQNEQYF | TGCGCCAGCAGCTTGAATCCGGACAGCCAAAACGAGCAGTACTTC
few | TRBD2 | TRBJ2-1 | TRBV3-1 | CASSQDLTGLAGNYNEQFF | TGTGCCAGCAGCCAAGATTTAACCGGACTAGCGGGGAACTACAATGAGCAGTTCTTC
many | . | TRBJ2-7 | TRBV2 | CASRPDTSNEQYF | TGTGCCAGCAGACCAGACACTAGCAACGAGCAGTACTTC
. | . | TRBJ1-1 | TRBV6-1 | CASKSRSGALLNTKAFF | TGTGCCAGCAAATCCAGGTCAGGGGCCCTATTAAACACTAAAGCTTTCTTT
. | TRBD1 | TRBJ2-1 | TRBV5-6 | CASSSRTGVSYNEQFF | TGTGCCAGCAGCTCCCGGACAGGGGTGTCCTACAATGAGCAGTTCTTC
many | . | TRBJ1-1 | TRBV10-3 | CAISDFRREGMNTEAFF | TGTGCCATCAGTGATTTTCGGAGGGAGGGTATGAACACTGAAGCTTTCTTT